The 29 T cell receptor beta chains listed next were all sequenced from one sample in a study of T cell responses to AZD1222 COVID-19 vaccine. TCRdb's copy holds only in-frame clones and misses some; the assay was immunoSEQ multiplex PCR. Among 85,000 to 100,000 clones, less than 90% were seen once, and the ten largest hold around 5%. This sample comprised peripheral blood, obtained 28 days after the second AZD1222 dose. All receptors derive from an adult who received the AZD1222 COVID-19 vaccine.

The chain combines TRBV6-5 with TRBJ1-1, with a possible D match to TRBD1 (5 bases). CDR1 MNHEY and CDR2 SVGAGI come from the germline V gene. The CDR3 consists of 14 residues. V lost 7 bases to trimming and J lost 4 bases, with 16 bases between them. CDR3 DNA: TGTGCCAGCATACTCGGGACGGCGGTCACTGAAGCTTTCTTT. It translates to CASILGTAVTEAFF.

V is TRBV5-1 and J is TRBJ1-4; D might be TRBD1 (6 bases). The germline V gene has CDR1 SGHRS and CDR2 YFSETQ. The CDR3 length is 15 residues. Trimming stripped 3 bases from V and 5 bases from J, with 14 bases between. CDR3 nucleotide sequence: TGCGCCAGCAGCTCCCCGGACAGAGGAAATGAAAAACTGTTTTTT. This gives the protein CASSSPDRGNEKLFF.

This sequence joins TRBV5-5 and TRBJ1-2; D is uncertain. Germline assignment: CDR1 SGHKS and CDR2 YYEKEE (reference sequence). This CDR3 is built from 15 residues. Trimming pared 0 bases from V and 1 base from J, leaving 10 bases between. The DNA for the CDR3 is TGTGCCAGCAGCTTGGTTCAGCAATTTAACTATGGCTACACCTTC. This codes for CASSLVQQFNYGYTF.

This rearrangement joins TRBV15 to TRBJ1-5; D is possibly TRBD1 (6 bases). Trimming stripped 3 bases from V and 2 bases from J, with 14 bases between. This CDR3 is built from 16 residues. Looked up from germline, CDR1 is LNHNV and CDR2 is YYDKDF (reference sequence). The CDR3 region has the DNA TGTGCCACCAGCAGGGCCTCGGGGGGCGGCAATCAGCCCCAGCATTTT. It encodes CATSRASGGGNQPQHF.

The V call is TRBV3-1 (or the pseudogene TRBV3-2), the J call TRBJ2-5; 15 bases are a match to TRBD2. After removal of 0 bases from V and 1 base from J, the junction contained 6 bases not matched to a gene. The germline gives CDR1 LGHDT, CDR2 YNNKEL (reference sequence). This CDR3 has 19 residues. CDR3 sequence (DNA): TGTGCCAGCAGCCAAGAAGGACTAGCGGGGGGGCCCTCCCAAGAGACCCAGTACTTC. Amino acids: CASSQEGLAGGPSQETQYF.

The CDR3 here is CASSFNPLGGFGEKLFF. The CDR3 coding sequence is TGTGCCAGCAGCTTTAACCCTTTGGGGGGCTTTGGTGAAAAACTGTTTTTT. The chain recombines TRBV3-1 (or the pseudogene TRBV3-2) with TRBJ1-4, with a weak D call TRBD1 (6 bases). The CDR3 spans 17 residues. Looked up from germline, CDR1 is LGHDT and CDR2 is YNNKEL (reference sequence). Trimming removed 5 bases at V and 7 bases at J, with 23 bases between.

The chain couples TRBV11-2 to TRBJ2-7; TRBD2 agrees at 9 bases. This CDR3 spans 15 amino acids. The germline V gene encodes CDR1 SGHAT and CDR2 FQNNGV. V lost 5 bases to trimming and J lost 1 base; unmatched junction nucleotides: 6. CDR3 coding DNA: TGTGCCAGCAGCGAACAGCGGGGGGTATCCTACGAGCAGTACTTC. As protein: CASSEQRGVSYEQYF.

DNA for the CDR3: TGTGCCAGCAGCGTCCGACAGCCGACCCGGGAAAAACTGTTTTTT. It codes for CASSVRQPTREKLFF. V gene TRBV4-2 combines with J gene TRBJ1-4; D possibly corresponds to TRBD1 (5 bases). The CDR3 is made up of 15 amino acids. Looked up from germline, CDR1 is LGHNA and CDR2 is YNFKEQ. V was clipped by 5 bases and J by 8 bases, with 18 bases between them.

V is TRBV11-2 and J is TRBJ2-2; TRBD2 might be the D (6 bases). The CDR3 loop spans 16 amino acids. The V gene's germline CDR1 is SGHAT and CDR2 FQNNGV. Trimming left V 2 bases short and J 1 base short, with 11 bases between. This CDR3 is CASSLWRRGNTGELFF. The CDR3 DNA sequence: TGTGCCAGCAGCTTATGGCGGCGGGGGAACACCGGGGAGCTGTTTTTT.

The gene calls are TRBV11-2 and TRBJ2-3; D might be TRBD1 or TRBD2, each matching 7 bases. The germline V and J ends were trimmed by 5 bases and 5 bases, with 14 bases remaining between them. The CDR3 is made up of 14 amino acids. Germline V lookup: CDR1 SGHAT, CDR2 FQNNGV. The CDR3 DNA sequence: TGTGCCAGCAGCCCACAGGGGACTATAGATACGCAGTATTTT. Residues: CASSPQGTIDTQYF.

This clone was recorded once. The chain links TRBV7-6 to TRBJ1-5, with TRBD1 as a possible D gene (6 bases). The length of the CDR3 is 15 residues. The V end was cut by 1 base, the J end by 6 bases, with 13 bases between. The germline V gene has CDR1 SGHVS and CDR2 FNYEAQ. The CDR3 coding sequence is TGTGCCAGCAGCTTAGGGGGGGCTTGGGGTCAGCCCCAGCATTTT. Its protein product is CASSLGGAWGQPQHF.

This clone has just one count. This chain connects TRBV3-1 (or the pseudogene TRBV3-2) to TRBJ1-4, with 8 positions matching TRBD1. V was pared by 4 bases and J by 7 bases, with 5 bases of the junction left unmatched. CDR1 LGHDT and CDR2 YNNKEL come from the germline V gene (reference sequence). The CDR3 spans 14 residues. The CDR3 is CASSLRTGTEKLFF. In DNA form, the CDR3 reads TGTGCCAGCAGCCTACGGACAGGGACTGAAAAACTGTTTTTT.

The chain carries TRBV7-9 and TRBJ1-2, with a tentative D call TRBD1 (5 bases). The CDR3 sequence is 19 residues long. Per germline, CDR1 SEHNR and CDR2 FQNEAQ (reference sequence). V was shortened by 5 bases and J by 3 bases, with 28 bases between the two germline ends. The CDR3 DNA is TGTGCCAGCAGCCCAAGGGGTCAGGGCGCAGTCTTCGGGGACTATGGCTACACCTTC. This encodes CASSPRGQGAVFGDYGYTF.

The CDR3 is CASSLTYGVPIQYF. Here the CDR3 DNA reads TGTGCCAGCAGCTTAACGTATGGCGTACCCATTCAGTACTTC. The chain links TRBV7-2 to TRBJ2-4, with D unclear. With 2 bases removed from V and 9 bases from J, the gap between germline ends came to 14 bases. Looked up from germline, CDR1 is SGHTA and CDR2 is FQGNSA. The CDR3 is made up of 14 amino acids.

This clone was counted once. The rearrangement joins TRBV20-1 to TRBJ1-6, with 7 bases matching TRBD1. Germline CDR1 reads DFQATT; CDR2 reads SNEGSKA (reference sequence). The V gene end was trimmed by 3 bases and the J gene end by 9 bases; junction bases not matched to a gene: 11. The CDR3 consists of 15 residues. The CDR3 DNA reads TGCAGTGCTAGTCGGACAGGCCAAGCAAGTTCACCCCTCCACTTT. It yields the protein CSASRTGQASSPLHF.

V usage is TRBV27 and J usage is TRBJ1-5; D gene uncertain. V lost 5 bases to trimming and J lost 0 bases, with 8 bases between them. The CDR3 length is 14 residues. From germline, CDR1 is MNHEY and CDR2 SMNVEV (reference sequence). CDR3 amino acids: CASSPQYSNQPQHF. In nucleotides, the CDR3 is TGTGCCAGCAGTCCCCAGTATAGCAATCAGCCCCAGCATTTT.

Concerning this clone itself: Compared with germline, one end of the junction differs, possibly owing to a read error. The chain recombines TRBV6-1 with TRBJ1-6, with D unresolved. CDR1 MNHNS and CDR2 SASEGT come from the germline V gene. The CDR3 runs to 11 residues. The CDR3 DNA is TGTGCCAGCAGTGAATGGGGTGTTGGGTACTTT. Amino acid sequence: CASSEWGVGYF.

The V gene is TRBV5-4, the J gene TRBJ1-1; possibly TRBD1 for D (5 bases). Germline loops: CDR1 SGHNT, CDR2 YYREEE (reference sequence). V lost 1 base and J lost 8, with 15 bases in between. The CDR3 consists of 14 residues. The CDR3 sequence is CASSLQGAGGEAFF. The CDR3 DNA is TGTGCCAGCAGCTTGCAAGGGGCCGGGGGGGAAGCTTTCTTT.

The gene calls are TRBV6-2 or TRBV6-3 and TRBJ1-5, with a possible D match to TRBD1 (5 bases). The germline V gene encodes CDR1 MNHEY and CDR2 SVGEGT. The CDR3 runs to 19 residues. V lost 2 bases and J lost 0, with 20 bases in between. This chain's CDR3 is CASSYRVTDLLYSNQPQHF. In DNA form, the CDR3 reads TGTGCCAGCAGTTACAGGGTGACAGACCTATTATATAGCAATCAGCCCCAGCATTTT.

The genes are TRBV27 and TRBJ1-2, with 8 bases lining up with TRBD1. V gave up 4 bases and J gave up 7 bases; unmatched junction bases: 11. Germline V lookup: CDR1 MNHEY, CDR2 SMNVEV (reference sequence). The CDR3 covers 15 residues. The CDR3 spells CASSSTNRGAGGYTF. CDR3 DNA sequence: TGTGCCAGCAGTTCAACAAACAGGGGGGCCGGTGGCTACACCTTC.

The V call is TRBV6-5, the J call TRBJ2-7; D could derive from TRBD1 or TRBD2 (5 bases each). V lost 2 bases, J lost 2 bases, and 10 bases lay in between. Germline assignment: CDR1 MNHEY and CDR2 SVGAGI. CDR3 length equals 14 residues. CDR3 region: CASSYGGTPYEQYF. CDR3 bases: TGTGCCAGCAGTTACGGTGGGACGCCCTACGAGCAGTACTTC.

V gene TRBV7-9 combines with J gene TRBJ1-2, with TRBD1 matching 11 bases. V was clipped by 5 bases and J by 7 bases; unmatched bases: 9. In germline, CDR1 is SEHNR, CDR2 FQNEAQ (reference sequence). The CDR3 contains 15 residues. CDR3 DNA sequence: TGTGCCAGCAGCCGTGTATCGGACAGGGGGCTTGGCTACACCTTC. Translated: CASSRVSDRGLGYTF.

CDR3 amino acids: CATSDPPDRIPNQPQHF. The CDR3 DNA reads TGTGCCACCAGTGATCCCCCGGACCGGATACCCAATCAGCCCCAGCATTTT. This sequence joins TRBV24-1 and TRBJ1-5; D call uncertain. CDR3 length: 17 amino acids. Trimming shortened V by 3 bases and J by 3 bases, and 17 bases separated the two germline ends. CDR1 and CDR2 from the germline V gene are KGHDR and SFDVKD.

The V gene is TRBV6-6, the J gene TRBJ1-1; 12 bases map to TRBD1. With 7 bases clipped from V and 7 bases from J, the junction kept 16 bases outside the gene matches. This CDR3 has 17 amino acids. Germline CDR1 and CDR2: MNHNY and SVGAGI (reference sequence). This CDR3 is CASNRGTGGGLAREAFF. CDR3 sequence (DNA): TGTGCCAGCAATCGCGGGACAGGGGGCGGCCTAGCGCGTGAAGCTTTCTTT.

The rearrangement joins TRBV7-3 to TRBJ2-2; 8 nucleotides line up with TRBD1. The CDR3 length is 15 residues. Germline loops: CDR1 SGHTA, CDR2 FQGTGA. The ends lost 5 bases at V and 4 bases at J; junction bases unmatched: 6. The CDR3 reads CASSQGQVLTGELFF. The CDR3 nucleotides read TGTGCCAGCAGCCAGGGACAGGTTCTCACCGGGGAGCTGTTTTTT. Together with reference TRBV7-3 and TRBJ2-2, the CDR3 gives the full variable domain: GAGVSQTPSNKVTEKGKYVELRCDPISGHTALYWYRQSLGQGPEFLIYFQGTGAADDSGLPNDRFFAVRPEGSVSTLKIQRTERGDSAVYLCASSQGQVLTGELFFGEGSRLTVL.

V gene TRBV6-5 combines with J gene TRBJ2-5, with 10 bases lining up with TRBD2. Germline trimming cut 6 bases from V and 5 bases from J; bases unmatched to any gene: 6. The CDR3 is 14 residues long. Germline V gene sequence: CDR1 MNHEY, CDR2 SVGAGI. The CDR3 protein is CASSGTSVRETQYF. The CDR3 DNA reads as TGTGCCAGCAGCGGGACTAGCGTGCGGGAGACCCAGTACTTC.

CDR3 residues: CSVEGLGRGEGYEQYF. The CDR3 nucleotides are TGCAGCGTTGAAGGTCTTGGGCGGGGGGAAGGCTACGAGCAGTACTTC. The chain couples TRBV29-1 to TRBJ2-7; 8 nucleotides line up with TRBD2. There are 16 residues in the CDR3. Germline lookup yields CDR1 SQVTM and CDR2 ANQGSEA. J gave up 3 bases and V 1 base, and 11 bases lay outside the gene matches.

The V call is TRBV5-1, the J call TRBJ2-5; the D gene is possibly TRBD2 (6 bases). Germline lookup yields CDR1 SGHRS and CDR2 YFSETQ. Trimming took 2 bases from V and 5 from J, leaving 16 bases between them. The CDR3 length is 15 residues. The CDR3 DNA is TGCGCCAGCAGCTTAGACGGGGGACGGCTGGAGACCCAGTACTTC. Protein sequence: CASSLDGGRLETQYF.

V gene TRBV5-5 combines with J gene TRBJ1-2; unclear D gene. Per germline, CDR1 SGHKS and CDR2 YYEKEE (reference sequence). This CDR3 comprises 13 residues. The V gene lost 1 base and the J gene lost 8 bases, with 12 bases spanning the gap. The CDR3 spells CASSLRGIWGYTF. CDR3 nucleotides: TGTGCCAGCAGCTTGCGGGGTATATGGGGCTACACCTTC. The variable domain in full, with the rest retrieved from reference TRBV5-5 and TRBJ1-2, is DAGVTQSPTHLIKTRGQQVTLRCSPISGHKSVSWYQQVLGQGPQFIFQYYEKEERGRGNFPDRFSARQFPNYSSELNVNALLLGDSALYLCASSLRGIWGYTFGSGTRLTVV.